This T cell receptor (beta chain) was obtained from a study of blood T cell repertoires in COVID-19. As for the study in general: Spain, Italy and the United States supplied samples that represented acute and convalescent COVID-19. Sample material is recorded as cDNA or gDNA derived from T cells, B-cell-depleted T cells, or PBMCs.

As handled by the study authors: By means of reference gene primer amplification, nucleated cell counts were estimated. Sequenced by immunoSEQ multiplex PCR; TCRdb stores in-frame clones only, minus some. V and J calls and clone size are copied from that table; D and trimming were computed from the DNA. The sample contains 150,000 to 200,000 clones, over 75% of which appear only once. Trimming pared 1 base from V and 1 base from J, leaving 13 bases between. CDR1 and CDR2 from the germline V gene are LGHDT and YNNKEL (reference sequence). This CDR3 contains 16 residues. This sequence was found in a man in his fifties or sixties with acute or convalescent COVID-19. V and J are TRBV3-1 (or the pseudogene TRBV3-2) and TRBJ2-5; D gene uncertain. Sequencing was performed on peripheral blood. The CDR3 sequence is CASSQVSNYPQETQYF. CDR3 DNA sequence: TGTGCCAGCAGCCAAGTCAGTAACTACCCCCAAGAGACCCAGTACTTC.